The 8 T cell receptor beta chains in this list originate from one sample, sequenced in a study of cytomegalovirus exposure and HLA in healthy donors. Method: immunoSEQ multiplex PCR; TCRdb's copy keeps in-frame clones and lacks some. The sample contains about 130,000 clones, 89% of which appear only once. Material: PBMCs. The receptor source for this set is a woman aged 18-30 years in good health and CMV-seronegative.

The chain links TRBV27 to TRBJ2-1, with D tentatively TRBD2 (5 bases). Deletions cut 0 bases from V and 7 bases from J, with 7 bases between. The CDR3 sequence is 13 residues long. Germline lookup yields CDR1 MNHEY and CDR2 SMNVEV (reference sequence). This CDR3 is CASSLSRGNEQFF. In nucleotides, the CDR3 is TGTGCCAGCAGTTTATCGCGAGGGAATGAGCAGTTCTTC.

The rearrangement joins TRBV25-1 to TRBJ1-4; 7 bases are a match to TRBD1. CDR1 and CDR2 (germline): MGHDK, SYGVNS. This CDR3 comprises 15 residues. With 5 bases clipped from V and 4 bases from J, the junction kept 7 bases outside the gene matches. The CDR3 spells CASSTLGQINEKLFF. The CDR3 DNA is TGTGCCAGCAGTACCTTGGGACAGATTAATGAAAAACTGTTTTTT.

The V gene is TRBV4-3, the J gene TRBJ1-1, with 7 bases matching TRBD1. The CDR3 covers 17 residues. Germline V gives CDR1 LGHNA, CDR2 YSLEER. V shed 2 bases, J shed 5 bases, and the junction held 14 bases outside the gene matches. The CDR3 region has the DNA TGCGCCAGCAGCCAACAATCACGACAGGGATGGGGGACTGAAGCTTTCTTT. It codes for CASSQQSRQGWGTEAFF.

The gene calls are TRBV7-8 and TRBJ1-1; 8 bases fit TRBD1. This CDR3 contains 15 residues. CDR1 SGHVS and CDR2 FQNEAQ come from the germline V gene. The V gene end was trimmed by 4 bases and the J gene end by 10 bases; junction bases not matched to a gene: 14. The CDR3 loop reads CASSSPTQGVTRAFF. The CDR3 DNA sequence: TGTGCCAGCAGCTCCCCGACACAGGGGGTAACGAGAGCTTTCTTT.

The rearrangement links TRBV6-6 to TRBJ1-2; possibly TRBD1 for D (6 bases). The CDR3 covers 13 residues. Trimming cost V 5 bases and J 6 bases, with 13 bases left between them. The germline V gene has CDR1 MNHNY and CDR2 SVGAGI (reference sequence). The CDR3 bases are TGTGCCAGCAGTGCTCAGGGGTTGGATGGCTACACCTTC. Its translation is CASSAQGLDGYTF.

The chain is built from TRBV28 and TRBJ1-2; D ambiguous. CDR3 length equals 14 residues. CDR1 is MDHEN and CDR2 is SYDVKM in the germline V gene. V was shortened by 3 bases and J by 2 bases, with 10 bases between the two germline ends. The CDR3 coding sequence is TGTGCCAGCAGTTTCTTCGTGGCAAACTATGGCTACACCTTC. Its protein is CASSFFVANYGYTF.

The rearrangement links TRBV6-6 to TRBJ2-2, with TRBD1 matching over 7 bases. This CDR3 contains 15 residues. The junction had 3 bases not matched to a gene; V was cut back by 5 bases and J by 0 bases. Germline CDR1 and CDR2: MNHNY and SVGAGI (reference sequence). CDR3 loop: CASSVGQPNTGELFF. CDR3 sequence (DNA): TGTGCCAGCAGTGTGGGACAGCCGAACACCGGGGAGCTGTTTTTT.

V is TRBV7-9 and J is TRBJ2-5; the match to TRBD2 covers 8 bases. The CDR3 contains 18 residues. After removal of 2 bases from V and 2 bases from J, the junction contained 13 bases not matched to a gene. Germline-derived CDR1 and CDR2 are SEHNR and FQNEAQ (reference sequence). CDR3 bases: TGTGCCAGCAGCTTAATAAGGGGCGGGAGGCCATCTCAAGAGACCCAGTACTTC. Amino acid sequence: CASSLIRGGRPSQETQYF.